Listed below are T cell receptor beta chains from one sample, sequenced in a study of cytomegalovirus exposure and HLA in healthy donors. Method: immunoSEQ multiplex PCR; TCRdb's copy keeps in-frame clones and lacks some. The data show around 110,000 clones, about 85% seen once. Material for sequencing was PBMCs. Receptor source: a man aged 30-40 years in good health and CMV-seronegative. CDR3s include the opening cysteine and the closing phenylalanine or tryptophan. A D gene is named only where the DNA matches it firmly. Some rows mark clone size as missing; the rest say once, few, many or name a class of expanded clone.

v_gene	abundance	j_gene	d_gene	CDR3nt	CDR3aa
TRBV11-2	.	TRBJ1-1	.	TGTGCCAGCACCCTGGGGGCAGAAAACACTGAAGCTTTCTTT	CASTLGAENTEAFF
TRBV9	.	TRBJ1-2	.	TGTGCCAGCAGCCCAATGACGGGGGACTATGGCTACACCTTC	CASSPMTGDYGYTF
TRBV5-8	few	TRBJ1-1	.	TGTGCCAGCAGCTTGTGGGGCGGGGGGACTGAAGCTTTCTTT	CASSLWGGGTEAFF
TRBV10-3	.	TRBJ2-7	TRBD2	TGTGCCACCCGACTAGCGGGGTCCTACGAGCAGTACTTC	CATRLAGSYEQYF
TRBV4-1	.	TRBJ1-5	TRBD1	TGCGCCAGCAGCCAAGACAGGGGGGTCAATCAGCCCCAGCATTTT	CASSQDRGVNQPQHF
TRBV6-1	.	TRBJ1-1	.	TGTGCCAGCAGTGGAGACGGAGTATCAGAAGCTTTCTTT	CASSGDGVSEAFF
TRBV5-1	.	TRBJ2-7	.	TGCGCCAGCAGCGTAGACAACTCCTACGAGCAGTACTTC	CASSVDNSYEQYF
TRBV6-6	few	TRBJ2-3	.	TGTGCCAGCAGCCTGCTGGGACTTCGCACAGATACGCAGTATTTT	CASSLLGLRTDTQYF
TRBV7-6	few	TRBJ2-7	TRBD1	TGTGCCAGCAGCACTTTACAGGGGGCATCCTACGAGCAGTACTTC	CASSTLQGASYEQYF
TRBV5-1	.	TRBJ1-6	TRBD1	TGCGCCAGCAGCTCCCTCGGACAGGGGGGTTCACCCCTCCACTTT	CASSSLGQGGSPLHF
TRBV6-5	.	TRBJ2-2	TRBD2	TGTGCCAGCAGTTATGGGGAGGGCACCACCGGGGAGCTGTTTTTT	CASSYGEGTTGELFF
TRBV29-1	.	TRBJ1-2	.	TGCAGCGTTGCTGAACAGGCGGCTAACTATGGCTACACCTTC	CSVAEQAANYGYTF
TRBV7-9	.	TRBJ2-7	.	TGTGCCAGCAGTTTTGACAGCGGGTACGAGCAGTACTTC	CASSFDSGYEQYF
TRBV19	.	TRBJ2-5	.	TGTGCCAGTAGTATTGGGGGCGTTGAGACCCAGTACTTC	CASSIGGVETQYF
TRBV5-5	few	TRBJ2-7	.	TGTGCCAGCAGCCCCCTCGTGGCCGCAGAGCAGTACTTC	CASSPLVAAEQYF
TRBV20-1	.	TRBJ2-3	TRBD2	TGCAGTGCTGTAGCGGGAAGGCAGTATTTT	CSAVAGRQYF
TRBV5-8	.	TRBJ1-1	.	TGTGCCAGCAGCTTGCTGAGCGCAAACACTGAAGCTTTCTTT	CASSLLSANTEAFF
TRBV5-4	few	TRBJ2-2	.	TGTGCCAGCAGCCCACACGCCACCGGGGAGCTGTTTTTT	CASSPHATGELFF
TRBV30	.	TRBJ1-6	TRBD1	TGTGCCTCATCCCGGGACAGGGTTAATTCACCCCTCCACTTT	CASSRDRVNSPLHF
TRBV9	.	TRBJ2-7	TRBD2	TGTGCCAGCAGCGGGGAGGGGTTCGGCGAGCAGTACTTC	CASSGEGFGEQYF
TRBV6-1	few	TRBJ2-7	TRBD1	TGTGCCAGCAGTGGGGACAGGAGTTTAACAGCCTACGAGCAGTACTTC	CASSGDRSLTAYEQYF
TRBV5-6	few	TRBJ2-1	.	TGTGCCAGCACCTTTAAAGCGGCCCCCTACAATGAGCAGTTCTTC	CASTFKAAPYNEQFF
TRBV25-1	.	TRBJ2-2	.	TGTGCCAGCAGGCCCCCAAGCGGTACGAACACCGGGGAGCTGTTTTTT	CASRPPSGTNTGELFF
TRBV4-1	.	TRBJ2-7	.	TGCGCCAGCAGCCAAGAGGCCCAGAAGCAGTACTTC	CASSQEAQKQYF
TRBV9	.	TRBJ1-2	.	TGTGCCAGCAGCGTAGTTAGTAACTATGGCTACACCTTC	CASSVVSNYGYTF
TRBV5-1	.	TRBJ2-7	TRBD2	TGCGCCAGCAGCATTCTAGCGGGAGAAATCTACGAGCAGTACTTC	CASSILAGEIYEQYF
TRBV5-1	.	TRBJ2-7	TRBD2	TGCGCCAGCAGCTTGGGTACTAGCGGGGCCTACGAGCAGTACTTC	CASSLGTSGAYEQYF
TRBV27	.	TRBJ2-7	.	TGTGCCAGCAGTTTAACGGGGTCCTACGAGCAGTACTTC	CASSLTGSYEQYF
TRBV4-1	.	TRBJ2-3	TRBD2	TGCGCCAGCAGCCAAAACCTAGCGGGGGGGCCAGATACGCAGTATTTT	CASSQNLAGGPDTQYF
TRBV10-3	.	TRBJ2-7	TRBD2	TGTGCCATCAGTGAGTTTGGCGGGGGGGCCTACGAGCAGTACTTC	CAISEFGGGAYEQYF
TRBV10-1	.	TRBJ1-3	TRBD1	TGCGCCAGCAGTACCGGGACAGGGTCTGGAAACACCATATATTTT	CASSTGTGSGNTIYF
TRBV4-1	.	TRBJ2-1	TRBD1	TGCGCCAGCAGCCTCGGGACAGGGTCCCCGCGGAGCTCCTACAATGAGCAGTTCTTC	CASSLGTGSPRSSYNEQFF
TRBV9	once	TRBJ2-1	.	TGTGCCAGCAGCGTAGACGGGACTTCCTACAATGAGCAGTTCTTC	CASSVDGTSYNEQFF
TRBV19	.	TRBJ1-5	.	TGTGCCAGTATACCCGCCGGAGGCAATCAGCCCCAGCATTTT	CASIPAGGNQPQHF
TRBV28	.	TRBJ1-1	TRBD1	TGTGCCAGCCCCGGGGACAGGGATTACACTGAAGCTTTCTTT	CASPGDRDYTEAFF
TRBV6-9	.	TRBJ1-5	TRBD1	TGTGCCAGCAGTATCCCGGACAGGGTTCATACCCATCAGCCCCAGCATTTT	CASSIPDRVHTHQPQHF
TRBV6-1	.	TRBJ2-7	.	TGTGCCAGCAGTGAAGCGGGGGGTTTGACAGCCTACGAGCAGTACTTC	CASSEAGGLTAYEQYF
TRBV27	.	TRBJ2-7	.	TGTGCCAGCAGTTTATTAACGGGATCCGAGCAGTACTTC	CASSLLTGSEQYF
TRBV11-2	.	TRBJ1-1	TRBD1	TGTGCCAGCAGCTCACCAGGGGGCAAGGACACTGAAGCTTTCTTT	CASSSPGGKDTEAFF
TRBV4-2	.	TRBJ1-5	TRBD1	TGTGCCAGCAGCCAAGAAAAGGGGGCTCGCCAGCCCCAGCATTTT	CASSQEKGARQPQHF
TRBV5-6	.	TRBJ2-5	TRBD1	TGTGCCAGCAGCTTGGGAGGACAGGAGGAGACCCAGTACTTC	CASSLGGQEETQYF
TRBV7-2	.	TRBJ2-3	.	TGTGCCAGCAGCTCTTCGTTGTTGGATACGCAGTATTTT	CASSSSLLDTQYF
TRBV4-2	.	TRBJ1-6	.	TGTGCCAGCAGCCAAGGAAGCACGCCCCTCCACTTT	CASSQGSTPLHF
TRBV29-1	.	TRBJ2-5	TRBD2	TGCAGCGTTCCCAGGGAGCGGGGGTACCAAGAGACCCAGTACTTC	CSVPRERGYQETQYF
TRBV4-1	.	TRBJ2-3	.	TGCGCCAGCAGCCAAGAACAGGGTCGCACAGATACGCAGTATTTT	CASSQEQGRTDTQYF
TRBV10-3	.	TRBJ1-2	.	TGTGCCATCAGTGAGTCTCAGGCAGGGGCTAACTATGGCTACACCTTC	CAISESQAGANYGYTF
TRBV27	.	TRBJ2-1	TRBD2	TGTGCCAGCATCCCAGCGGGACTAGCGGGAGAAGACCAGTTCTTC	CASIPAGLAGEDQFF
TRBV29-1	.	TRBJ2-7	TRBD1	TGCAGCGTTGGGGCGGACAGGGTCGGATACGAGCAGTACTTC	CSVGADRVGYEQYF
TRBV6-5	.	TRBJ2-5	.	TGTGCCAGCAGTTACGCGTCGGGAGTTCCGGAGACCCAGTACTTC	CASSYASGVPETQYF
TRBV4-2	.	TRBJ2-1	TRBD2	TGTGCCAGCAGCCAAGATGGAGGGACTAGGATAGTTCAGTTCTTC	CASSQDGGTRIVQFF
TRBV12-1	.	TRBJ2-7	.	TGTGCCAGCAACCCGGGACAGGGGGCTTGGGAGCAGTACTTC	CASNPGQGAWEQYF